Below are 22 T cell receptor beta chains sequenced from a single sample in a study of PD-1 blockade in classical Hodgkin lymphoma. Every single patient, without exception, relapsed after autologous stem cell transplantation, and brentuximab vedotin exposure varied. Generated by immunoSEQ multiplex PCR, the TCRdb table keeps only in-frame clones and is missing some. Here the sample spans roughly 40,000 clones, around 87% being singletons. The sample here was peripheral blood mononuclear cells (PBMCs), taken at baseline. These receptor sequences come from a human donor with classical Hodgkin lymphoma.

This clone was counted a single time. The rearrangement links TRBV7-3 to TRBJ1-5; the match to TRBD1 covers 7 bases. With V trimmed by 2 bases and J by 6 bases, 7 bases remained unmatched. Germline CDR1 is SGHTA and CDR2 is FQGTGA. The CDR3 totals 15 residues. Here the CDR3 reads CASSLRGGEGQPQHF. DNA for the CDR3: TGTGCCAGCAGCTTACGAGGGGGCGAGGGTCAGCCCCAGCATTTT.

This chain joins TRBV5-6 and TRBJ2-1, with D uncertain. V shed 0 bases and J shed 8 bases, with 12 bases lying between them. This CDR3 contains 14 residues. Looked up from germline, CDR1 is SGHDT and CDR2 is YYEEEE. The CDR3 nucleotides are TGTGCCAGCAGCTTGGGGTCCAGCCTCTATGAGCAGTTCTTC. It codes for CASSLGSSLYEQFF.

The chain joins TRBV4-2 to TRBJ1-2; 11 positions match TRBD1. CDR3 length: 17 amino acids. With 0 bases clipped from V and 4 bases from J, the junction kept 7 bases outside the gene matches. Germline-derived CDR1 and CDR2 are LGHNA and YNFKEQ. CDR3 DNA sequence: TGTGCCAGCAGCCAAGATGCGGACAGGGGGCGCCCCTATGGCTACACCTTC. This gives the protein CASSQDADRGRPYGYTF.

CDR3 sequence: CAISVGVGETQYF. The CDR3 coding sequence is TGTGCCATCAGTGTCGGGGTAGGAGAGACCCAGTACTTC. The V call is TRBV10-3, the J call TRBJ2-5, with D possibly matching TRBD2 (5 bases). The germline gives CDR1 ENHRY, CDR2 SYGVKD. V was shortened by 4 bases and J by 4 bases, with 10 bases between the two germline ends. CDR3 size: 13 residues.

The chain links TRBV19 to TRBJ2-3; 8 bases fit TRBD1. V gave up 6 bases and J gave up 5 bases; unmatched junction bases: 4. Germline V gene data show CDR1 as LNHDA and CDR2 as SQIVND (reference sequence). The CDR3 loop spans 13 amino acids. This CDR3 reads CASRPGGRDTQYF. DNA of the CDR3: TGTGCCAGTAGACCAGGGGGCAGAGATACGCAGTATTTT.

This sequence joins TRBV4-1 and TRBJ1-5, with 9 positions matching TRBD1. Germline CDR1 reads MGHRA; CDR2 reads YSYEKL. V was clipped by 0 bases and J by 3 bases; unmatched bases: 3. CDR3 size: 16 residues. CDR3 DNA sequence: TGCGCCAGCAGCCAAGATACAGGGGGCAACAATCAGCCCCAGCATTTT. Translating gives CASSQDTGGNNQPQHF.

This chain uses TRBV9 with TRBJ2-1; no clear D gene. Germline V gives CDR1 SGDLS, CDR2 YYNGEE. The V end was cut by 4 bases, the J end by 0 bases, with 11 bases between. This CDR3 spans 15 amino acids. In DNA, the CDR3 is TGTGCCAGCAGCTTACTACCTGGCTCCTACAATGAGCAGTTCTTC. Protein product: CASSLLPGSYNEQFF.

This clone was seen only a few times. CDR3 amino acids: CASSMTGGIVDNEQFF. The CDR3 DNA sequence: TGTGCCAGCAGCATGACAGGGGGCATAGTGGACAATGAGCAGTTCTTC. J is TRBJ2-1 and V is TRBV7-9, with 10 bases matching TRBD1. The V and J ends lost 5 bases and 5 bases, in that order; junction bases with no gene match: 9. Germline assignment: CDR1 SEHNR and CDR2 FQNEAQ (reference sequence). CDR3 size: 16 residues.

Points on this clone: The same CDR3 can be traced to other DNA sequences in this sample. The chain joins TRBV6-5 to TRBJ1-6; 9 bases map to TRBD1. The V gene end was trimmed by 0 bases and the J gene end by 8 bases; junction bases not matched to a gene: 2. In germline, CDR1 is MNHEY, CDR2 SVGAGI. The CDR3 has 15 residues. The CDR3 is CASSYSGQGDSPLHF. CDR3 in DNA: TGTGCCAGCAGTTACTCGGGACAGGGCGATTCACCCCTCCACTTT.

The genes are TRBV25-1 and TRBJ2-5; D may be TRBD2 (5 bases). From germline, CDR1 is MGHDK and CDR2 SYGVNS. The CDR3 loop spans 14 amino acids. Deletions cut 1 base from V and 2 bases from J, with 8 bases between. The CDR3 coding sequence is TGTGCCAGCAGTGAATTTTGGGAGCAAGAGACCCAGTACTTC. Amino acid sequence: CASSEFWEQETQYF. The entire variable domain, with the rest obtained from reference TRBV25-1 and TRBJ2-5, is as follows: EADIYQTPRYLVIGTGKKITLECSQTMGHDKMYWYQQDPGMELHLIHYSYGVNSTEKGDLSSESTVSRIRTEHFPLTLESARPSHTSQYLCASSEFWEQETQYFGPGTRLLVL.

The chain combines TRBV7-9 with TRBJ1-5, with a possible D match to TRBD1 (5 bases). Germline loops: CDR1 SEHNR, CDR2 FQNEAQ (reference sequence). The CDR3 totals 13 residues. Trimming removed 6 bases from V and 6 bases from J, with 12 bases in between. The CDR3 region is CASRGALTQPQHF. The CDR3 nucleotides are TGTGCCAGCAGAGGGGCACTAACTCAGCCCCAGCATTTT.

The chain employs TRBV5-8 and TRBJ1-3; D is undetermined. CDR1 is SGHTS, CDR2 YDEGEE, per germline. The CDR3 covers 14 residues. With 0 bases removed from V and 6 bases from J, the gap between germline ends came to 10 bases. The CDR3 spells CASSLARQENTIYF. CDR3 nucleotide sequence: TGTGCCAGCAGCTTGGCCCGTCAGGAAAACACCATATATTTT.

Here the CDR3 reads CASSFAGGESTEAFF. DNA for the CDR3: TGCGCCAGCAGCTTCGCAGGGGGAGAGAGCACTGAAGCTTTCTTT. J is TRBJ1-1 and V is TRBV5-1, with 7 positions matching TRBD1. The CDR3 length is 15 residues. Trimming took 2 bases from V and 4 from J; bases not matched to a gene: 8. Looked up from germline, CDR1 is SGHRS and CDR2 is YFSETQ.

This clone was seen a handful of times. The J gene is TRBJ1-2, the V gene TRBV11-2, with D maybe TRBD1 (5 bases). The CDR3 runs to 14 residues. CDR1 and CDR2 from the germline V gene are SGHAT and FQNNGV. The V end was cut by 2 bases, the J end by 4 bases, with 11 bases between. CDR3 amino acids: CASSLSDRFYGYTF. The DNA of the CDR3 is TGTGCCAGCAGCTTAAGCGACAGATTCTATGGCTACACCTTC.

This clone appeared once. This chain's CDR3 is CASSPVAGTIHGYTF. In DNA, the CDR3 is TGTGCCAGCTCACCGGTGGCAGGGACCATTCATGGCTACACCTTC. The chain is built from TRBV18 and TRBJ1-2; TRBD1 is a possible D gene (5 bases). The length of the CDR3 is 15 residues. V was pared by 3 bases and J by 6 bases, with 17 bases between. CDR1 and CDR2 from the germline V gene are KGHSH and LQKENI.

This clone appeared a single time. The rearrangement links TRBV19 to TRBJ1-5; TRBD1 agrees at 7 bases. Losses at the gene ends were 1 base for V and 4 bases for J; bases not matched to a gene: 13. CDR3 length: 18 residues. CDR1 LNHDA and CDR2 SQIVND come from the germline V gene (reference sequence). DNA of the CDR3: TGTGCCAGTAGTATAGGGAAGTGGGACAGTGTCCTTAATCAGCCCCAGCATTTT. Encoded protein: CASSIGKWDSVLNQPQHF.

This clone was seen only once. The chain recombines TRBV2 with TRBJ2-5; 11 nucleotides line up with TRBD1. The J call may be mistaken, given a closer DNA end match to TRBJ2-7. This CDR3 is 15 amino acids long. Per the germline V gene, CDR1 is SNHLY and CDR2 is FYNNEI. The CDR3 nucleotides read TGTGCCAGCAGGAGGGACAGGGGGGAAGCATACGAGCAGTACTTC. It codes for CASRRDRGEAYEQYF.

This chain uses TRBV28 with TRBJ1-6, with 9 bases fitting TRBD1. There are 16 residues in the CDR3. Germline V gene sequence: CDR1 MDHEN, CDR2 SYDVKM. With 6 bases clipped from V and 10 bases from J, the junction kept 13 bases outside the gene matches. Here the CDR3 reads CASSLAQGQGRSPLHF. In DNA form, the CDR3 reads TGTGCCAGCAGCCTAGCTCAGGGACAGGGAAGATCACCCCTCCACTTT.

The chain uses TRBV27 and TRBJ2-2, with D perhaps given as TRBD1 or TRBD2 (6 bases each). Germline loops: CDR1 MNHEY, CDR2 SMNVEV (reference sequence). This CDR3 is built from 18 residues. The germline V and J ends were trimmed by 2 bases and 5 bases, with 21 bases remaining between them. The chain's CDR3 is CASSLRRGPMMGTGELFF. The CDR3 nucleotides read TGTGCCAGCAGTTTACGCCGGGGGCCAATGATGGGGACCGGGGAGCTGTTTTTT.

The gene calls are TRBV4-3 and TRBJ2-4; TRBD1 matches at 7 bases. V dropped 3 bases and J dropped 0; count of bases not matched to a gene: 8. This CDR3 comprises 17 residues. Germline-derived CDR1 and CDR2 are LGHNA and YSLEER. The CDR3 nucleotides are TGCGCCAGCAGCCAGGACAGGCGGTCTTTAGCCAAAAACATTCAGTACTTC. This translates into CASSQDRRSLAKNIQYF.

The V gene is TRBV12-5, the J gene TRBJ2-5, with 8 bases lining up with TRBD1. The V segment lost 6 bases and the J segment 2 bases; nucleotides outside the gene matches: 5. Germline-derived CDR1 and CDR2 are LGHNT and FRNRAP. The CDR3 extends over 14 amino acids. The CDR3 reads CASGAGGMQETQYF. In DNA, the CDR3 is TGTGCTAGTGGGGCAGGGGGCATGCAAGAGACCCAGTACTTC.

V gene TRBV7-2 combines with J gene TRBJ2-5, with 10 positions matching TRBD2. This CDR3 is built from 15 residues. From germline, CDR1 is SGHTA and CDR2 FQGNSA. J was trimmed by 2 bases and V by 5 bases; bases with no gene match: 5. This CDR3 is CASSPVAGGQETQYF. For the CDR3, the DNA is TGTGCCAGCAGCCCCGTAGCGGGGGGACAAGAGACCCAGTACTTC.